A selection of T cell receptor beta chains follows, all from one sample in a study of spatial heterogeneity in lung cancer. TCRdb called the 5' RACE reads again in MiXCR, with one record for every CDR3 protein. The sample shows over 70,000 distinct CDR3 sequences, approximately 8.9% of them seen only once. The sequenced sample was PBMCs, obtained at follow-up. Receptor source: a female donor with early-stage non-small cell lung cancer. Both conserved end residues are part of each CDR3. D genes are given only for firm matches. Expanded clones get a size class; other rows say once, few or many, or leave the size out.

size	D	J	V	DNA	CDR3
many	.	TRBJ2-6	TRBV5-1	TGCGCCAGCAGCTTGTCCCCCCTCTCTGGGGCCAACGTCCTGACTTTC	CASSLSPLSGANVLTF
.	.	TRBJ1-2	TRBV9	TGTGCCAGCAGCCCCAGACAGGAGATCGTGTATGGCTACACCTTC	CASSPRQEIVYGYTF
many	TRBD2	TRBJ2-7	TRBV5-1	TGCGCCAGCAGCTTGGAGGCACTAGCGGGATTGACTCCCTACGAGCAGTACTTC	CASSLEALAGLTPYEQYF
.	.	TRBJ2-3	TRBV6-5	TGTGCCAGCAGTCGGGACGGCGGGGGCACAGATACGCAGTATTTT	CASSRDGGGTDTQYF
few	.	TRBJ2-1	TRBV19	TGTGCCAGTAGCCGGGGGAGCGGAAATGAGCAGTTCTTC	CASSRGSGNEQFF
.	.	TRBJ2-5	TRBV5-1	TGCGCCAGCACGACTAGGGGAGAGACCCAGTACTTC	CASTTRGETQYF
many	.	TRBJ1-2	TRBV7-9	TGTGCCAGCAGCCGGGACGGCTATGGCTACACCTTC	CASSRDGYGYTF
.	.	TRBJ1-1	TRBV11-3	TGTGCCAGCAGCTTAGATGGGGGCAGGAACACTGAAGCTTTCTTT	CASSLDGGRNTEAFF
few	TRBD2	TRBJ2-5	TRBV6-5	TGTGCCAGTTATCGACTAGCGGGAGGTGGAGAGACCCAGTACTTC	CASYRLAGGGETQYF
many	TRBD2	TRBJ2-5	TRBV15	TGTGCCACCTCGCCTCGACTAGCGGGAGGCGGGGAGACCCAGTACTTC	CATSPRLAGGGETQYF
many	TRBD1	TRBJ2-4	TRBV5-5	TGTGCCAGCAGCTGGGGACAGGTTGGGGTTGGTCAGTACTTC	CASSWGQVGVGQYF
few	.	TRBJ2-3	TRBV20-1	TGCAGTGCCAGAACAGGTGGGACGCAGTATTTT	CSARTGGTQYF
many	.	TRBJ2-3	TRBV28	TGTGCCAGCAGAATAAGCACAGATACGCAGTATTTT	CASRISTDTQYF
.	.	TRBJ1-4	TRBV6-2/TRBV6-3	TGTGCCAGCAGGAGATCCGGGAATAATGAAAAACTGTTTTTT	CASRRSGNNEKLFF
many	.	TRBJ1-5	TRBV6-6	TGTGCCAGCAGTACAGGGCGGCCCCAGCATTTT	CASSTGRPQHF
many	.	TRBJ1-2	TRBV5-5	TGTGCCAGCAGCTTGGGTCTTCCGCAGGTCTACTATGGCTACACCTTC	CASSLGLPQVYYGYTF
many	TRBD1	TRBJ2-2	TRBV28	TGTGCCAGCAGTGGGACAGACCCAGACACCGGGGAGCTGTTTTTT	CASSGTDPDTGELFF
many	.	TRBJ2-7	TRBV6-1	TGTGCCAGCAGTGAAGCCCTTAGGACAGCTTCCTACGAGCAGTACTTC	CASSEALRTASYEQYF
many	.	TRBJ1-5	TRBV6-5	TGTGCCAGCAGTTTTTCGGGTAGCAATCAGCCCCAGCATTTT	CASSFSGSNQPQHF
many	.	TRBJ1-1	TRBV12-3/TRBV12-4	TGTGCCAGCAGTTCGGACAGCTTGGCTTTCTTT	CASSSDSLAFF
.	.	TRBJ1-1	TRBV27	TGTGCCAGCAGTACACTGGACCGGGAAGCTTTCTTT	CASSTLDREAFF
many	.	TRBJ2-2	TRBV7-9	TGTGCCAGCAGCTTAGCCTGGGTTGGCGGGCCGCCCACCGGGGAGCTGTTTTTT	CASSLAWVGGPPTGELFF